These 25 T cell receptor beta chains came from one sample sequenced in a study of T-cell reconstitution after alpha-beta-depleted transplantation in children. Preparing the TCRbeta library involved the use of unique molecular identifiers. TCRdb used MiXCR to reprocess the PCR reads, holding one entry per CDR3 protein. The top ten hold around 2.5% of the sample, which has about 72,000 distinct CDR3 sequences, about 7% seen once. Sample: PBMCs from the stem cell graft donor, taken from the stem cell graft. The receptors stem from a human donor who donated a stem cell graft to a child with acute lymphoblastic leukemia.

The rearrangement links TRBV20-1 to TRBJ1-5, with D possibly TRBD1 on 5 matching bases. Germline CDR1 DFQATT, CDR2 SNEGSKA (reference sequence). Trimming removed 5 bases at V and 1 base at J, with 9 bases between. This CDR3 is 13 amino acids long. The CDR3 DNA follows: TGCAGTGCTTCGGGACCGAGCAATCAGCCCCAGCATTTT. It codes for CSASGPSNQPQHF.

This clonotype was observed at least ten times. The chain uses TRBV20-1 and TRBJ2-5, with D possibly matching TRBD2 (6 bases). The V and J ends lost 0 bases and 0 bases respectively, with 11 bases between them. Germline lookup yields CDR1 DFQATT and CDR2 SNEGSKA (reference sequence). The CDR3 covers 15 residues. The CDR3 spells CSAREGLSDQETQYF. The CDR3 region has the DNA TGCAGTGCTAGAGAGGGACTTAGCGACCAAGAGACCCAGTACTTC.

This clonotype was picked up many times. In DNA form, the CDR3 reads TGTGCCAGCAGTAATGGGGGGGACACCGGGGAGCTGTTTTTT. Its translation: CASSNGGDTGELFF. This sequence joins TRBV12-3 or TRBV12-4 and TRBJ2-2, with 7 bases lining up with TRBD2. V gave up 5 bases and J gave up 3 bases; unmatched junction bases: 3. The CDR3 runs 14 residues.

This clonotype was counted at least ten times. The chain combines TRBV7-8 with TRBJ1-2; 7 bases are a match to TRBD1. The CDR3 totals 14 residues. V shed 3 bases, J shed 5 bases, and the junction held 6 bases outside the gene matches. The germline V gene has CDR1 SGHVS and CDR2 FQNEAQ. For the CDR3, the DNA is TGTGCCAGCAGCTTCAAACAGGGGTTATATGGCTACACCTTC. It translates to CASSFKQGLYGYTF.

This clonotype has a count of ten or more. The rearrangement joins TRBV20-1 to TRBJ2-2, with 9 bases aligning to TRBD1. The CDR3 contains 16 residues. The germline CDR1 and CDR2 sequences are DFQATT and SNEGSKA (reference sequence). V shed 2 bases, J shed 5 bases, and the junction held 9 bases outside the gene matches. CDR3 DNA sequence: TGCAGTGCTAGACGGCCAGGACAGGGGCAAACCGGGGAGCTGTTTTTT. Translated: CSARRPGQGQTGELFF.

This clonotype has at least ten counts. The chain couples TRBV5-6 to TRBJ1-5; D gene uncertain. V was trimmed by 1 base and J by 7 bases, leaving 12 bases between them. CDR3 length equals 14 residues. Germline-derived CDR1 and CDR2 are SGHDT and YYEEEE. The CDR3 reads CASSLSGFLQPQHF. The CDR3 DNA follows: TGTGCCAGCAGCTTGAGTGGGTTTCTGCAGCCCCAGCATTTT.

This clonotype was counted ten times or more. The V and J genes are TRBV4-2 and TRBJ2-3, with 7 bases that match TRBD2. V dropped 0 bases and J dropped 0; count of bases not matched to a gene: 3. Germline V gene sequence: CDR1 LGHNA, CDR2 YNFKEQ. The length of the CDR3 is 16 residues. CDR3 sequence (DNA): TGTGCCAGCAGCCAAGAACTAGCGCGGAGCACAGATACGCAGTATTTT. Translating it yields CASSQELARSTDTQYF.

A word on this clonotype: One end of the junction does not line up with germline, which may come from a read error. The J gene is TRBJ2-7, the V gene TRBV5-1, with D possibly being TRBD2 (6 bases). This CDR3 is 15 amino acids long. Germline-derived CDR1 and CDR2 are SGHRS and YFSETQ. CDR3 region: CSSSLGGECTYEQYF. The CDR3, as DNA: TGCTCCAGCAGCTTGGGCGGGGAGTGCACCTACGAGCAGTACTTC.

Ten or more counts support this clonotype. V is TRBV6-5 and J is TRBJ2-2, with TRBD1 identical over 10 bases. Germline CDR1 MNHEY, CDR2 SVGAGI. The CDR3 is 15 amino acids. V lost 6 bases, J lost 6 bases, and 7 bases stayed unmatched. In DNA form, the CDR3 reads TGTGCCAGCAGCAAGGGGACAGGGGAAGCCGGGGAGCTGTTTTTT. Its translation: CASSKGTGEAGELFF.

V usage is TRBV14 and J usage is TRBJ2-1, with D possibly called TRBD1 or TRBD2 (5 bases each). The CDR3 runs 14 residues. CDR1 is SGHDN, CDR2 FVKESK, per germline. V was clipped by 4 bases and J by 6 bases, with 13 bases between them. The CDR3 sequence is CASSRWDGANEQFF. CDR3 nucleotides: TGTGCCAGCAGCCGCTGGGACGGTGCCAATGAGCAGTTCTTC.

The chain carries TRBV5-5 and TRBJ2-1; TRBD2 agrees at 7 bases. The CDR3 is made up of 15 amino acids. Germline-derived CDR1 and CDR2 are SGHKS and YYEKEE (reference sequence). Trimming at V came to 2 bases and at J to 5 bases, leaving 7 bases not matched to a gene. DNA of the CDR3: TGTGCCAGCAGCTTAAAAGGGACTACTAACAATGAGCAGTTCTTC. Encoded protein: CASSLKGTTNNEQFF.

By frequency in the sample, this clonotype is medium-sized. The genes are TRBV7-3 and TRBJ1-2; 10 bases fit TRBD1. This CDR3 contains 15 residues. Germline V gives CDR1 SGHTA, CDR2 FQGTGA. V was clipped by 6 bases and J by 6 bases; unmatched bases: 10. Written as DNA, the CDR3 is TGTGCCAGCAGTCCAACGCGGACAGGGGGGAATGGCTACACCTTC. This gives the protein CASSPTRTGGNGYTF.

This clonotype was observed many times. In nucleotides, the CDR3 is TGTGCCAGCAGCCCCGGGGTTCCAGGGGAGCCCCAGCATTTT. This translates into CASSPGVPGEPQHF. The chain uses TRBV5-5 and TRBJ1-5; perhaps TRBD1 as D (6 bases). The CDR3 totals 14 residues. Germline lookup yields CDR1 SGHKS and CDR2 YYEKEE (reference sequence). V was cut by 4 bases and J by 8 bases, with 16 bases left in between.

With respect to this clonotype: The junction does not match germline at one end; this may be a read error. The CDR3 region has the DNA TGCGCCAGCAGCTTAATCCAGAATGAAAAACTGTTTTTT. Amino acids: CASSLIQNEKLFF. The chain carries TRBV7-2 and TRBJ1-4; no firm D call. This CDR3 has 13 residues. The germline V gene encodes CDR1 SGHTA and CDR2 FQGNSA.

In this sample, this clonotype turned up many times. The V and J genes are TRBV7-2 and TRBJ1-2, with 7 nucleotides matching TRBD1. The CDR3 is 13 amino acids. Trimming removed 6 bases from V and 8 bases from J; junction bases left unmatched: 9. CDR1 and CDR2 from the germline V gene are SGHTA and FQGNSA. The CDR3 DNA reads TGTGCCAGCAGAACACAGGGGTTGGGGGGCTACACCTTC. Its translation: CASRTQGLGGYTF.

With regard to this clonotype: A much bigger clone sits one base away, suggesting this may be a read error. The genes are TRBV18 and TRBJ2-7; D is unclear. This CDR3 spans 12 amino acids. Germline loops: CDR1 KGHSH, CDR2 LQKENI. The CDR3 sequence: CAISPPGTEQYF. The CDR3 DNA sequence: TGTGCCATCTCACCACCGGGTACCGAGCAGTACTTC.

The table lists this clonotype with many counts. The rearrangement links TRBV6-5 to TRBJ2-3; D is unclear. CDR1 and CDR2 from the germline V gene are MNHEY and SVGAGI. Trimming shortened V by 8 bases and J by 2 bases, and 8 bases separated the two germline ends. The CDR3 is made up of 12 amino acids. The CDR3, as DNA: TGTGCCAGCCGGGCCTACACAGATACGCAGTATTTT. Translation: CASRAYTDTQYF.

This clonotype was detected many times. The V gene is TRBV20-1, the J gene TRBJ1-1; D gene ambiguous. Looked up from germline, CDR1 is DFQATT and CDR2 is SNEGSKA (reference sequence). Trimming removed 0 bases from V and 4 bases from J, with 9 bases in between. The CDR3 runs 13 residues. The CDR3 nucleotides are TGCAGTGCTAGAGATCTGTCAGGCACTGAAGCTTTCTTT. This encodes CSARDLSGTEAFF.

The chain employs TRBV11-2 and TRBJ2-5; 8 bases map to TRBD2. Germline values: CDR1 SGHAT, CDR2 FQNNGV. V shed 5 bases and J 2 bases; nucleotides not matched to a gene: 4. The CDR3 has 14 residues. CDR3 loop: CASSPRLAQETQYF. The CDR3 coding sequence is TGTGCCAGCAGCCCCCGACTAGCGCAAGAGACCCAGTACTTC.

This clonotype was observed a few times. The gene calls are TRBV27 and TRBJ2-7; TRBD1 matches 8 bases. V lost 5 bases, J lost 0 bases, and 6 bases stayed unmatched. The CDR3 runs 15 residues. Germline V gene lookup returns CDR1 MNHEY and CDR2 SMNVEV (reference sequence). CDR3 sequence reads: CASSQGATTSYEQYF. CDR3 nucleotides: TGTGCCAGCAGTCAGGGGGCTACCACCTCCTACGAGCAGTACTTC.

This clonotype was detected only a few times. This chain joins TRBV9 and TRBJ2-3; 8 nucleotides line up with TRBD1. Unmatched junction bases numbered 1, after V lost 0 bases and J lost 4 bases. The CDR3 is 14 residues long. The germline CDR1 and CDR2 sequences are SGDLS and YYNGEE. In DNA, the CDR3 is TGTGCCAGCAGCGTAGGACAGGGGCCAGATACGCAGTATTTT. It yields the protein CASSVGQGPDTQYF.

At least ten counts were recorded for this clonotype. The rearrangement uses TRBV7-9 and TRBJ2-7, with TRBD2 identical over 13 bases. The V and J ends lost 1 base and 1 base, in that order; junction bases with no gene match: 4. Per the germline V gene, CDR1 is SEHNR and CDR2 is FQNEAQ (reference sequence). This CDR3 contains 17 residues. CDR3 nucleotide sequence: TGTGCCAGCAGCTTAGGCAGACTAGCGGGAGGTTCCTACGAGCAGTACTTC. Its protein product is CASSLGRLAGGSYEQYF.

V is TRBV5-1 and J is TRBJ1-4, with TRBD1 identical over 9 bases. V lost 0 bases, J lost 1 base, and 7 bases stayed unmatched. Germline V CDR1 and CDR2: SGHRS, YFSETQ. CDR3 length equals 18 residues. CDR3 DNA: TGCGCCAGCAGCTTGGCCAGGGACAGGGCCTTAACTAATGAAAAACTGTTTTTT. As protein: CASSLARDRALTNEKLFF.

The chain combines TRBV4-3 with TRBJ1-6, with 7 bases that match TRBD1. The junction had 4 bases not matched to a gene; V was cut back by 2 bases and J by 9 bases. CDR1 and CDR2 (germline): LGHNA, YSLEER. There are 14 residues in the CDR3. The CDR3 sequence is CASSQQGGSSPLHF. The CDR3 DNA is TGCGCCAGCAGCCAACAGGGGGGGAGTTCACCCCTCCACTTT.

The sample holds many counts of this clonotype. The chain is built from TRBV20-1 and TRBJ2-1; 8 nucleotides align to TRBD1. The CDR3 consists of 15 residues. Germline-derived CDR1 and CDR2 are DFQATT and SNEGSKA (reference sequence). J lost 2 bases, V lost 0 bases, and 3 bases had no gene match. This CDR3 reads CSARDGDRPYNEQFF. DNA of the CDR3: TGCAGTGCTAGAGATGGGGACAGGCCCTACAATGAGCAGTTCTTC.